This T cell receptor (beta chain) was recorded in a study of cytomegalovirus exposure and HLA in healthy donors. Use of 60 Vbeta and 13 Jbeta primers characterized the PCR. Authors' methods: In a later analysis, of approximately 81 million unique beta chains, about 11 million appeared in at least two donors. Here immunoSEQ multiplex PCR was the method, and the copy in TCRdb shows in-frame clones only, minus some. V, J and clone size derive from that table, while D and trimming were established from the DNA sequence. The data show about 87,000 clones, with about 68% seen just once and around 22% held by the top ten. As to this clone: Its antigen remains unidentified.

This CDR3 comprises 15 residues. V was clipped by 3 bases and J by 5 bases; unmatched bases: 9. Germline CDR1 reads MDHEN; CDR2 reads SYDVKM. The study's findings and limits: In vitro experiments confirmed that a few CMV-associated chains were specific for CMV antigens. Analyses of presence and absence presupposed an approximately uniform sequencing depth across donors.

The V and J genes are TRBV28 and TRBJ2-5; 7 positions match TRBD2. The source of this sequence is a man aged 25-40 years in good health and CMV-seropositive. The sample was PBMCs. The CDR3 is CASSLPEGGVETQYF. Written as DNA, the CDR3 is TGTGCCAGCAGTTTGCCGGAGGGAGGGGTGGAGACCCAGTACTTC.